A single TCR beta chain is shown here with its context. Germline lookup yields CDR1 SGHDN and CDR2 FVKESK. V lost 2 bases, J lost 6 bases, and 10 bases lay in between. The CDR3 is 13 amino acids. This PCR relied on a set of 60 Vbeta primers and 13 Jbeta primers. Clones were sequenced by immunoSEQ multiplex PCR, and TCRdb holds only the in-frame ones, with some missing. This table has approximately 97,000 clones, 78% appearing once. This sample was included in a study of cytomegalovirus exposure and HLA in healthy donors. The sequencing sample was made of PBMCs. The receptor comes from a woman aged 40 to 55 in good health and CMV-seropositive. J is TRBJ1-1 and V is TRBV14; no firm D call. The CDR3 loop is CASSQMTIAEAFF. As DNA, the CDR3 is TGTGCCAGCAGCCAAATGACAATAGCTGAAGCTTTCTTT.